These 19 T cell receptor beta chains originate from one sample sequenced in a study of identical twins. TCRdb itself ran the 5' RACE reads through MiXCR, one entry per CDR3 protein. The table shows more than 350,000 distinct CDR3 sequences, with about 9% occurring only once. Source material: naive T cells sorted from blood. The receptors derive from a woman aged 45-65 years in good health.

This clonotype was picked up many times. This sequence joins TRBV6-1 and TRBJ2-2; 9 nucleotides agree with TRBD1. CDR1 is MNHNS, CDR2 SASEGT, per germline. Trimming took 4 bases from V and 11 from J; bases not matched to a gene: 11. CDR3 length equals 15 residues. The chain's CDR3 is CASSGGTGTLGELFF. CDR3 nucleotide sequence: TGTGCCAGCAGTGGGGGGACAGGGACCTTGGGAGAGCTGTTTTTT.

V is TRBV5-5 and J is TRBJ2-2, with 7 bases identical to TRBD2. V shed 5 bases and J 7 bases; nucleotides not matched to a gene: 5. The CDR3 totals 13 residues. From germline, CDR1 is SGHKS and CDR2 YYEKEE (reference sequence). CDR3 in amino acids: CASSKERGGELFF. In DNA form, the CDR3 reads TGTGCCAGCAGTAAGGAGCGGGGCGGGGAGCTGTTTTTT.

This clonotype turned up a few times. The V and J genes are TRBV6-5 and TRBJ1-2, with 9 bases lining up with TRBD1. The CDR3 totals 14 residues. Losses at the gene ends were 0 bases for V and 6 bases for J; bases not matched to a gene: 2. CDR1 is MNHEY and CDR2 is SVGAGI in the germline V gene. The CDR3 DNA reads TGTGCCAGCAGTTACTCTGGGACAGGGAATGGCTACACCTTC. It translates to CASSYSGTGNGYTF.

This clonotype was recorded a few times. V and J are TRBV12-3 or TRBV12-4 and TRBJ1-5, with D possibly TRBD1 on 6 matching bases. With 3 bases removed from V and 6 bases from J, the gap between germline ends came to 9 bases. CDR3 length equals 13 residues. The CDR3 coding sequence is TGTGCCAGCAGTTTTAGAGGGGGTCAGCCCCAGCATTTT. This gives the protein CASSFRGGQPQHF.

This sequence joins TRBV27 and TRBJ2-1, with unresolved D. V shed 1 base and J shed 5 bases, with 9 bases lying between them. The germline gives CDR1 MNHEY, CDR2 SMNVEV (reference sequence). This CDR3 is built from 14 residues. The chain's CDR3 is CASSLFGANNEQFF. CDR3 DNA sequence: TGTGCCAGCAGTTTATTCGGCGCCAACAATGAGCAGTTCTTC.

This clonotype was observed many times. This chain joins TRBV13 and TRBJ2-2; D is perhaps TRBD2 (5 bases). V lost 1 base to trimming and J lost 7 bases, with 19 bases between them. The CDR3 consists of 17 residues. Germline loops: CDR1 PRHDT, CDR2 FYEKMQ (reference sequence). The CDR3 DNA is TGTGCCAGCAGCTTAGACCAAGCGGCCCTGGGCCACGGGGAGCTGTTTTTT. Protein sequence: CASSLDQAALGHGELFF.

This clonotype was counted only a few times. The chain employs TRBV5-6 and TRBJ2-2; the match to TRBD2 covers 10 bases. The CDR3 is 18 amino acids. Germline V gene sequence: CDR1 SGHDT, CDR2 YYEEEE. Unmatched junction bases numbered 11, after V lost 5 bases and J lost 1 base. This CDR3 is CASSSLGGTSENTGELFF. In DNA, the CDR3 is TGTGCCAGCAGTTCTTTGGGCGGGACTAGCGAGAACACCGGGGAGCTGTTTTTT.

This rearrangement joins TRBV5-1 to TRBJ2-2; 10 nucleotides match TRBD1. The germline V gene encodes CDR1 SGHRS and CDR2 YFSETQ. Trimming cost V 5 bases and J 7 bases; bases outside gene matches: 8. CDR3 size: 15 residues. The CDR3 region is CASRMDRGIGGELFF. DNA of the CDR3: TGCGCCAGCAGGATGGACAGGGGGATCGGCGGGGAGCTGTTTTTT.

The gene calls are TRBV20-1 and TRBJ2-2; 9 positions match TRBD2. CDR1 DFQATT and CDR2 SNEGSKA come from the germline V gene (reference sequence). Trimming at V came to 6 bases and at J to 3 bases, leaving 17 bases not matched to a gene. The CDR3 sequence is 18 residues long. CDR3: CSAEIQISAGGDTGELFF. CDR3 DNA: TGCAGTGCCGAGATACAAATATCGGCGGGAGGGGACACCGGGGAGCTGTTTTTT.

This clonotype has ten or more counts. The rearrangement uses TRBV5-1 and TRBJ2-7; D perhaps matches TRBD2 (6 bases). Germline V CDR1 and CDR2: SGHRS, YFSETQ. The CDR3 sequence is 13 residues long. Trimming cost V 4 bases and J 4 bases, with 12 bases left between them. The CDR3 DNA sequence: TGCGCCAGCAGCCGGGACTTCCTGTACGAGCAGTACTTC. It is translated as CASSRDFLYEQYF.

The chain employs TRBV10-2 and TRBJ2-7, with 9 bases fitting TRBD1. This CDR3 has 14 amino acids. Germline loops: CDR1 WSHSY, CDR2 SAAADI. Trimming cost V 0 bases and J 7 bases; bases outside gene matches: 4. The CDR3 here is CASSESGTGWEQYV. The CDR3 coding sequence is TGCGCCAGCAGTGAGTCGGGGACAGGGTGGGAGCAGTACGTC.

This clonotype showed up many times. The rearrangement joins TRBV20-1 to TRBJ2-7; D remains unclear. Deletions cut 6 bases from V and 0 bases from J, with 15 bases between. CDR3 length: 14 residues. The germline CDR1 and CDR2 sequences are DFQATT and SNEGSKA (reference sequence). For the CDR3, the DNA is TGCAGTGCCGACTCCCGCGGCAGCTCCTACGAGCAGTACTTC. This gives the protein CSADSRGSSYEQYF.

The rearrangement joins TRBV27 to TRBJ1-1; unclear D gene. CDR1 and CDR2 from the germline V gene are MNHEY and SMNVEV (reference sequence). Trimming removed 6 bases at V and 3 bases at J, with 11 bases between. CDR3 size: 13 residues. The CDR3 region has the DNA TGTGCCAGCAGAGTCGGGTCCCACACTGAAGCTTTCTTT. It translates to CASRVGSHTEAFF.

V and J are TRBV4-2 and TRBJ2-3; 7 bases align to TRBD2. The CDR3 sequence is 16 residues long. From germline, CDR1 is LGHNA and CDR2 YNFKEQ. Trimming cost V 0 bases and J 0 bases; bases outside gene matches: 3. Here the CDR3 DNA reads TGTGCCAGCAGCCAAGAAGGCGGGAGAAGCACAGATACGCAGTATTTT. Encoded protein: CASSQEGGRSTDTQYF.

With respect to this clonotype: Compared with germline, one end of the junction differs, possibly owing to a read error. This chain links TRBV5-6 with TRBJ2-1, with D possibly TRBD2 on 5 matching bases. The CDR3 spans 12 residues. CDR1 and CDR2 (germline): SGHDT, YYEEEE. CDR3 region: CASSLARPPLLF. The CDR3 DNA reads TGTGCCAGCAGCCTAGCTAGGCCTCCTTTGCTCTTC. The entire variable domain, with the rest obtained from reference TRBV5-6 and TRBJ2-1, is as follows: DAGVTQSPTHLIKTRGQQVTLRCSPKSGHDTVSWYQQALGQGPQFIFQYYEEEERQRGNFPDRFSGHQFPNYSSELNVNALLLGDSALYLCASSLARPPLLFGPGTRLTVL.

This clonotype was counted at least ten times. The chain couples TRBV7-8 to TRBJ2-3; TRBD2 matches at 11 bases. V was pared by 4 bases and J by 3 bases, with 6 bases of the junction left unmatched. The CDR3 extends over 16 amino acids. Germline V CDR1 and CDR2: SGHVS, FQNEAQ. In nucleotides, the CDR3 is TGTGCCAGCAGCTCCAACCTAGCGGGAGGAACAGATACGCAGTATTTT. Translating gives CASSSNLAGGTDTQYF.

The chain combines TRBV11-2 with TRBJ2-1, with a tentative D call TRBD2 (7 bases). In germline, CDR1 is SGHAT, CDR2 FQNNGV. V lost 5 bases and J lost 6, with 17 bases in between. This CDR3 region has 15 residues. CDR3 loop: CASSLHGGAGNEQFF. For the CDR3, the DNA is TGTGCCAGCAGCCTCCATGGGGGGGCAGGCAATGAGCAGTTCTTC.

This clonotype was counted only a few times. The CDR3 DNA is TGTGCCAGTAGCTATGGGGACAGCTATAATTCACCCCTCCACTTT. Its translation: CASSYGDSYNSPLHF. The J gene is TRBJ1-6, the V gene TRBV19; TRBD1 aligns across 7 bases. Germline lookup yields CDR1 LNHDA and CDR2 SQIVND (reference sequence). Trimming at V came to 6 bases and at J to 3 bases, leaving 5 bases not matched to a gene. This CDR3 contains 15 residues.

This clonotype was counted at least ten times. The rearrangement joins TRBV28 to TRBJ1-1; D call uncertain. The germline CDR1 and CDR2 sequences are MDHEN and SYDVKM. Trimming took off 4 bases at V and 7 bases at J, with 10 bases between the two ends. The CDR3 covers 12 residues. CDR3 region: CASSWTAFEAFF. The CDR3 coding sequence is TGTGCCAGCAGTTGGACGGCCTTTGAAGCTTTCTTT.